The T cell receptor (beta chain) described here comes from a study of PD-1 blockade in classical Hodgkin lymphoma. Trimming took 3 bases from V and 3 from J, leaving 8 bases between them. The CDR3 loop spans 13 amino acids. CDR1 KGHSH and CDR2 LQKENI come from the germline V gene. Study outcomes and limitations: Still unresolved is the cause of the repertoire differences, which may be disease activity or prior therapy.

Here immunoSEQ multiplex PCR was the method, and the copy in TCRdb shows in-frame clones only, minus some. The data contain roughly 16,000 clones, around 93% of them seen just once; the ten biggest clones take up approximately 0.51%. The time point: newly diagnosed, previously untreated cHL patient sample. Isolation of CD4+ T cells from thawed PBMCs was performed by magnetic negative selection. In the case of this clone: Its antigen is unidentified.

This clonotype was sampled from a human donor with classical Hodgkin lymphoma. The specimen sequenced was CD4+ T cells from blood. The chain combines TRBV18 with TRBJ1-1; a weak D match, TRBD1 (5 bases). CDR3 in amino acids: CASSPRGDTEAFF. As DNA, the CDR3 is TGTGCCAGCTCACCTAGAGGGGACACTGAAGCTTTCTTT.